This T cell receptor beta chain is drawn from a study of PD-L1 blockade in urothelial cancer. Turning to the study itself: T cell content in blood samples showed a median of about 140,000. General observations from the study: Prediction of better survival came from below-median pretreatment blood TCR clonality.

The repertoire was sequenced with immunoSEQ multiplex PCR; TCRdb's copy has only in-frame clones and lacks some. The table has around 100,000 clones, around 90% seen once; the top ten hold under 2%. Time point of the sample: pretreatment peripheral blood. Locally advanced or metastatic urothelial carcinoma was diagnosed in the patients. About this clone itself: Antigen: not known.

In germline, CDR1 is SNHLY, CDR2 FYNNEI. This CDR3 is 13 amino acids long. The J segment lost 5 bases and the V segment lost 7 bases, leaving 8 bases of the junction unmatched. The genes are TRBV2 and TRBJ2-7; 7 bases match TRBD1. Here the sequenced sample was PBMCs, taken around atezolizumab (anti-PD-L1) treatment. The sequence was collected from a man in his sixties with urothelial cancer. Here the CDR3 DNA reads TGTGCCAGCAAAACAGACAGGGAACACGAGCAGTACTTC. Translated: CASKTDREHEQYF.